These 18 T cell receptor beta chains were sequenced from one sample in a study of control samples from healthy donors and cancer patients. Method: immunoSEQ multiplex PCR; TCRdb's copy keeps in-frame clones and lacks some. The table has some 120,000 clones, roughly 94% seen once. Sequencing was done on a sample of blood. These receptors were obtained from a man between 25 and 39 years old in good health.

The chain couples TRBV19 to TRBJ2-7; 8 bases align to TRBD1. V lost 5 bases, J lost 3 bases, and 6 bases stayed unmatched. The germline V gene encodes CDR1 LNHDA and CDR2 SQIVND (reference sequence). The CDR3 extends over 14 amino acids. CDR3 bases: TGTGCCAGTAGTGACGATACAGGGGGCTACGAGCAGTACTTC. As protein: CASSDDTGGYEQYF.

This chain joins TRBV13 and TRBJ1-1, with D perhaps TRBD1 (5 bases). The CDR3 length is 16 residues. Germline-derived CDR1 and CDR2 are PRHDT and FYEKMQ (reference sequence). V gave up 2 bases and J gave up 1 base, with 14 bases separating them. Here the CDR3 reads CASSLLTLGGNTEAFF. The CDR3 DNA reads as TGTGCCAGCAGCTTACTCACCCTGGGGGGGAACACTGAAGCTTTCTTT.

V usage is TRBV28 and J usage is TRBJ2-1; D perhaps matches TRBD2 (7 bases). This CDR3 comprises 17 residues. The ends were cut back, 3 bases at V and 8 bases at J, with 23 bases in the middle. CDR1 MDHEN and CDR2 SYDVKM come from the germline V gene. The CDR3 is CASSLGGRGARLDEQFF. CDR3 nucleotide sequence: TGTGCCAGCAGTTTGGGTGGTCGGGGGGCAAGATTAGATGAGCAGTTCTTC.

The gene calls are TRBV7-2 and TRBJ2-3, with a possible D match to TRBD2 (5 bases). Germline V gives CDR1 SGHTA, CDR2 FQGNSA. The CDR3 is made up of 15 amino acids. The ends were cut back, 1 base at V and 2 bases at J, with 10 bases in the middle. CDR3 in amino acids: CASSLGYLATDTQYF. The DNA of the CDR3 is TGTGCCAGCAGCTTAGGCTACCTAGCCACAGATACGCAGTATTTT.

The rearrangement links TRBV18 to TRBJ1-5; 9 nucleotides agree with TRBD1. Losses at the gene ends were 4 bases for V and 0 bases for J; bases not matched to a gene: 4. CDR1 KGHSH and CDR2 LQKENI come from the germline V gene. The CDR3 runs to 16 residues. CDR3 residues: CASSLGTGNSNQPQHF. DNA for the CDR3: TGTGCCAGCTCACTCGGGACAGGGAATAGCAATCAGCCCCAGCATTTT.

This chain links TRBV19 with TRBJ2-7; 10 bases match TRBD1. This CDR3 is built from 15 residues. CDR1 is LNHDA and CDR2 is SQIVND in the germline V gene (reference sequence). The ends lost 10 bases at V and 0 bases at J; junction bases unmatched: 9. The CDR3 nucleotides read TGTGCCACTACTTCGGACAGGGGGGCCTCCTACGAGCAGTACTTC. The encoded protein is CATTSDRGASYEQYF.

Points on this clone: Other DNA sequences of this sample code for an identical CDR3. V usage is TRBV6-4 and J usage is TRBJ2-3, with 9 bases lining up with TRBD2. The germline V gene encodes CDR1 MRHNA and CDR2 SNTAGT. The CDR3 has 15 residues. V lost 4 bases and J lost 3; bases outside the gene matches: 5. The CDR3 is CASSVSGGSTDTQYF. The CDR3 coding sequence is TGTGCCAGCAGTGTGAGCGGGGGGTCGACAGATACGCAGTATTTT.

This chain joins TRBV5-4 and TRBJ2-7; TRBD1 matches at 9 bases. Germline lookup yields CDR1 SGHNT and CDR2 YYREEE (reference sequence). CDR3 size: 15 residues. V gave up 0 bases and J gave up 3 bases; unmatched junction bases: 4. CDR3 nucleotide sequence: TGTGCCAGCAGCTTGGGGGGACAGGGTGGCTACGAGCAGTACTTC. Protein sequence: CASSLGGQGGYEQYF.

The V and J genes are TRBV28 and TRBJ1-6; D not resolved. This CDR3 is 12 amino acids long. Trimming removed 0 bases from V and 9 bases from J, with 3 bases in between. Germline V gene data show CDR1 as MDHEN and CDR2 as SYDVKM. The CDR3 DNA follows: TGTGCCAGCAGTTTATGGGGTTCACCCCTCCACTTT. Translating gives CASSLWGSPLHF.

This chain joins TRBV4-2 and TRBJ2-7; D gene unclear. This CDR3 is built from 14 residues. Looked up from germline, CDR1 is LGHNA and CDR2 is YNFKEQ. The V gene lost 3 bases and the J gene lost 1 base, with 10 bases spanning the gap. The CDR3, as DNA: TGTGCCAGCAGCCAGACGACACGGTCCTACGAGCAGTACTTC. Translated, it gives CASSQTTRSYEQYF.

The chain has TRBV2 and TRBJ1-6; D unclear. The V end lost 1 base, the J end lost 11 bases, and 15 bases lay between the germline ends. This CDR3 region has 15 residues. CDR1 and CDR2 from the germline V gene are SNHLY and FYNNEI. Written as DNA, the CDR3 is TGTGCCAGCAGTGAAGTGGGTACGGTAGTTGCACCCCTCCACTTT. Translation gives CASSEVGTVVAPLHF.

This chain links TRBV18 with TRBJ1-5; D is unclear. The CDR3 covers 14 residues. Trimming took 2 bases from V and 5 from J, leaving 10 bases between them. Germline V gene data show CDR1 as KGHSH and CDR2 as LQKENI. The CDR3 sequence: CASSPNSRDQPQHF. CDR3 DNA sequence: TGTGCCAGCTCACCAAACTCGAGGGATCAGCCCCAGCATTTT.

The rearrangement links TRBV27 to TRBJ1-6; a weak D match, TRBD1 (5 bases). Germline CDR1 and CDR2: MNHEY and SMNVEV (reference sequence). V was clipped by 8 bases and J by 6 bases, with 14 bases between them. The length of the CDR3 is 14 residues. The CDR3 sequence is CASGLQGFNSPLHF. DNA for the CDR3: TGTGCCAGCGGATTGCAGGGTTTTAATTCACCCCTCCACTTT.

The chain combines TRBV9 with TRBJ2-7; D is perhaps TRBD1 (5 bases). Germline V gives CDR1 SGDLS, CDR2 YYNGEE. The V gene lost 0 bases and the J gene lost 0 bases, with 7 bases spanning the gap. The CDR3 has 14 residues. In nucleotides, the CDR3 is TGTGCCAGCAGCGTAGGGGGCCCCTCCTACGAGCAGTACTTC. Translation: CASSVGGPSYEQYF.

This clone was picked up a small number of times. The chain joins TRBV29-1 to TRBJ2-7; the D is unclear. V lost 3 bases and J 6 bases, leaving 12 bases between the germline ends. Looked up from germline, CDR1 is SQVTM and CDR2 is ANQGSEA. This CDR3 contains 12 residues. In nucleotides, the CDR3 is TGCAGCGTTGAGTCGAGCCCGTCCGAGCAGTACTTC. Protein product: CSVESSPSEQYF.

The chain couples TRBV30 to TRBJ1-1; TRBD1 is a possible D gene (6 bases). Per the germline V gene, CDR1 is GTSNPN and CDR2 is SVGIG (reference sequence). With 3 bases removed from V and 7 bases from J, the gap between germline ends came to 15 bases. This CDR3 contains 13 residues. CDR3 in DNA: TGTGCCTGGAGACCTCAGGGGAGAGGTGAAGCTTTCTTT. This encodes CAWRPQGRGEAFF.

The chain has TRBV7-8 and TRBJ2-5, with D maybe TRBD2 (5 bases). Germline CDR1 SGHVS, CDR2 FQNEAQ. The CDR3 has 15 amino acids. V was trimmed by 5 bases and J by 5 bases, leaving 18 bases between them. For the CDR3, the DNA is TGTGCCAGCAGCCCAGGCGGGTTTCACGGGGAGACCCAGTACTTC. Its protein is CASSPGGFHGETQYF.

The chain employs TRBV6-6 and TRBJ1-5, with a possible D match to TRBD1 (6 bases). CDR3 length: 14 residues. Looked up from germline, CDR1 is MNHNY and CDR2 is SVGAGI (reference sequence). V lost 7 bases to trimming and J lost 4 bases, with 14 bases between them. The CDR3 nucleotides read TGTGCCAGCACCGGGGGCTCCCGAAATCAGCCCCAGCATTTT. Its translation is CASTGGSRNQPQHF.